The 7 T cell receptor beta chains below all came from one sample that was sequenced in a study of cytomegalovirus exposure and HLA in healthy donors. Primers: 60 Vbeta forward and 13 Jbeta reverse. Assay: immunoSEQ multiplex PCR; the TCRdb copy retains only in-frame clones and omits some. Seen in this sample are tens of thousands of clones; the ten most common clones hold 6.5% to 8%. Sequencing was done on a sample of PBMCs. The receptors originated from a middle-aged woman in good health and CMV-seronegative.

CDR3 in DNA: TGTGCCCTCGGGGAGGGTCGCGATTCACCCCTCCACTTT. This gives the protein CALGEGRDSPLHF. The chain recombines TRBV28 with TRBJ1-6; no definite D call. V was shortened by 11 bases and J by 8 bases, with 16 bases between the two germline ends. Germline loops: CDR1 MDHEN, CDR2 SYDVKM. The CDR3 extends over 13 amino acids.

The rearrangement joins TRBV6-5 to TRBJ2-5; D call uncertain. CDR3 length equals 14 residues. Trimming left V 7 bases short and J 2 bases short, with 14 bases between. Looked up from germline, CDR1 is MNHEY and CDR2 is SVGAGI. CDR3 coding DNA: TGTGCCAGCATCCCGACGTGGGCACAAGAGACCCAGTACTTC. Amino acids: CASIPTWAQETQYF.

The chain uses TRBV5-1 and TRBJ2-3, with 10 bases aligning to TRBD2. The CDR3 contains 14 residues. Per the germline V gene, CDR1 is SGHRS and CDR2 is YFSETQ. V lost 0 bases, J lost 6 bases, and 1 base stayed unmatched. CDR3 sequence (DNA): TGCGCCAGCAGCTTGGAACTAGCGGGGGATACGCAGTATTTT. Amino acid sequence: CASSLELAGDTQYF. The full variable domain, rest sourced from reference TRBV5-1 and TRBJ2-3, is KAGVTQTPRYLIKTRGQQVTLSCSPISGHRSVSWYQQTPGQGLQFLFEYFSETQRNKGNFPGRFSGRQFSNSRSEMNVSTLELGDSALYLCASSLELAGDTQYFGPGTRLTVL.

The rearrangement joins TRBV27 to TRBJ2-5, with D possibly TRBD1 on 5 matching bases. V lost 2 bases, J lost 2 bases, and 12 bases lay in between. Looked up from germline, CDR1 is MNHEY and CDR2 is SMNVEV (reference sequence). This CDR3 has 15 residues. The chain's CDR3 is CASSLDWAGQETQYF. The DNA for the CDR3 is TGTGCCAGCAGTTTAGATTGGGCAGGGCAAGAGACCCAGTACTTC.

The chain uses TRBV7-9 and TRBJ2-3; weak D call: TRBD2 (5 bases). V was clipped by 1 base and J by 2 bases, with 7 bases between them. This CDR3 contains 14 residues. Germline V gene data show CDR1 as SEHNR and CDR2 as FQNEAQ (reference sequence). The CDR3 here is CASSLGADTDTQYF. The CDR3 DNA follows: TGTGCCAGCAGCTTAGGAGCGGACACAGATACGCAGTATTTT.

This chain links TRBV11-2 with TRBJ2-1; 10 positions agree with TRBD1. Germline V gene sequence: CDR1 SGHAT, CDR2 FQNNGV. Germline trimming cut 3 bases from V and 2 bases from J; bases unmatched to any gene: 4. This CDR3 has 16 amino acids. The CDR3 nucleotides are TGTGCCAGCAGCTTGGGGGACAGGGGAGCCTACAATGAGCAGTTCTTC. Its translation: CASSLGDRGAYNEQFF.

The CDR3 bases are TGTGCCAGCAGTGAAGCGCTTTATTTCGGGACAGGAGATACTGAAGCTTTCTTT. Translation: CASSEALYFGTGDTEAFF. This chain links TRBV2 with TRBJ1-1, with 8 bases aligning to TRBD1. Germline CDR1 and CDR2: SNHLY and FYNNEI. V trimming: 0 bases; J trimming: 5 bases; junction bases outside the gene matches: 14. The CDR3 sequence is 18 residues long.